Listed below are T cell receptor beta chains from one sample, sequenced in a study of shared clonotypes between healthy human individuals. Using immunoSEQ multiplex PCR, the repertoire was profiled, and TCRdb retains in-frame clones only, with some absent. The sample holds over a million clones; around 97% are singletons and the top ten take 1% to 1.5%. Sequences were obtained from naive CD4+ T cells sorted from blood. These receptors came from a man aged 30 to 45 in good health. CDR3s include the opening cysteine and the closing phenylalanine or tryptophan.

CDR3aa,j_gene,v_gene
CASSRDRVSQPQHF,TRBJ1-5,TRBV27
CASSLAGATDTQYF,TRBJ2-3,TRBV5-1
CASSHSGLNTEAFF,TRBJ1-1,TRBV14
CASSLDETWREETQYF,TRBJ2-5,TRBV7-4
CASSQEASGNTIYF,TRBJ1-3,TRBV4-3
CASSVVAGGETDTQYF,TRBJ2-3,TRBV9
CASSRETSGYEQYF,TRBJ2-7,TRBV5-1
CASTPPGATNEKLFF,TRBJ1-4,TRBV28
CASRSGGAIADTQYF,TRBJ2-3,TRBV6-1
CASSLRNLGLAGVETQYF,TRBJ2-5,TRBV28
CASSQGGRTETQYF,TRBJ2-5,TRBV7-7
CASRGGGGPQHF,TRBJ1-5,TRBV28
CASSLAHELQYF,TRBJ2-7,TRBV7-2
CASSQTGTNTGELFF,TRBJ2-2,TRBV10-2
CASEGFNYGYTF,TRBJ1-2,TRBV7-2
CASSLFGHGLTEAFF,TRBJ1-1,TRBV5-1
CASSRWRDNSYEQYF,TRBJ2-7,TRBV7-2
CASSSASTAGELFF,TRBJ2-2,TRBV7-9
CAWSFWEGRETQYF,TRBJ2-5,TRBV30
CASSERDRGYEQYF,TRBJ2-7,TRBV25-1
CASSFRSYYSNQPQHF,TRBJ1-5,TRBV28
CASSLTGGPNTQYF,TRBJ2-3,TRBV27
CASRSSGQFFEQYF,TRBJ2-7,TRBV18
CASSHRGLSGNTIYF,TRBJ1-3,TRBV5-8
CASTQQGSNQPQHF,TRBJ1-5,TRBV11-3
CASSLRQGPGELFF,TRBJ2-2,TRBV7-2
CASSSTRRYTF,TRBJ1-2,TRBV6-6